The sequence of this T cell receptor beta chain was determined in a study of T cells in Graves' hyperthyroidism and ophthalmopathy. Regarding the study as a whole: Most expanded thyroid clonotypes above 0.001 recurred in blood.

The TCR beta CDR3 regions underwent amplification using RNA transcripts as the source. The primer set for the first-round RT-PCR of the TCR CDR3 was HTBI. TCRdb re-analysed the multiplex PCR reads in MiXCR, keeping a single row per CDR3 protein. The table records about 130,000 distinct CDR3 sequences, 22% of them present only once. In its sample, this clonotype was seen many times. Its antigen is not known. Per the germline V gene, CDR1 is MNHNS and CDR2 is SASEGT. Trimming cost V 5 bases and J 8 bases, with 18 bases left between them. The CDR3 is 14 residues long. Every diagnosis used clinical symptoms, serum thyroxine and TRAb, thyroid ultrasound and orbital computed tomography. PBMCs were collected from a roughly 10 ml volume of fresh peripheral blood.

Material for sequencing was blood. This chain uses TRBV6-1 with TRBJ1-1; D is perhaps TRBD1 (5 bases). This clonotype was sampled from a woman aged 50 to 60 with Graves' hyperthyroidism that later progressed to Graves' ophthalmopathy. DNA of the CDR3: TGTGCCAGCAGTTACGACAGAACCCTACAAGAAGCTTTCTTT. It translates to CASSYDRTLQEAFF.